This T cell receptor (beta chain) emerged from a study of spatial heterogeneity in lung cancer (dated by TCRdb to about 2019). Concerning the study at large: Beta-chain transcripts were consistently detected in greater numbers than alpha-chain transcripts, which likely reflected higher beta-chain transcript abundance. TCR alpha and beta repertoires were quantitatively compared across multiple tumor regions, matched nontumor lung and blood in non-small cell lung cancer. In the raw uncorrected reads, each unique combination of TCR and UMI appeared more than ten times on average. At surgery, both alpha and beta chains were TCR-sequenced in about 200 tumor regions, approximately 64 matched nontumor lung samples and just over 55 PBMC samples. Nonsynonymous mutation counts, determined by whole-exome sequencing of tumor tissue, were related to features of the TCR repertoire. What the study reported, not specific to this receptor: Confirming at a functional level the hypothesis that regional TCRs recognize regional mutations was considered to require additional single-cell paired TCR alpha and beta sequencing. Ubiquitous expanded tumor TCRs were detected in blood more often at tumor resection than at routine follow-up.

This specimen's time point label, per the study, means: sample taken at primary tumor resection. Whole RNA extracted from tumor and nontumor lung tissue, or from cryopreserved PBMC samples, was used for TCR sequencing without cell sorting. Donors were 70 or so patients with early-stage, untreated non-small cell lung cancer from the lung TRACERx cohort. Only patients for whom sufficient RNA was available from at least two tumor regions were selected for TCR sequencing. In the germline V gene, CDR1 corresponds to SGHRS and CDR2 to YFSETQ. Compared with germline, V lacks 1 base and J lacks 7 bases; bases without a gene match: 4. Including the terminal cysteine and phenylalanine, the CDR3 comprises 13 residues. The retained sequence is limited to the CDR3, 39 bases, with the frame set at the first base. Concerning this clonotype: Its antigen specificity is not known. Per-base quality was not reported, and no clone a single base away is much larger than it.

Library preparation used 5' RACE. This sample was sequenced with a NextSeq 500. The TCR library protocol attached a unique molecular identifier to each TCR cDNA molecule to allow correction of PCR and sequencing errors. From the authors' description of their analysis: Decombinator tools were used for TCR identification, UMI-based error correction and CDR3 extraction. Expanded TCRs were defined as those above a frequency of 2 per 1,000, corresponding to the top 1% of the tumor frequency distribution. Renyi diversity was computed with the R vegan package after each repertoire had been subsampled 100 times to 5,000 TCRs. CDR3 similarity networks were constructed using string-kernel similarity of amino acid triplets, with links drawn between CDR3s whose pairwise similarity was above 0.82. TCRdb reanalyzed the raw reads on its own, using fastp at Q25 for trimming and MiXCR for clone calling, and kept in-frame beta chains. Identical CDR3 proteins give one entry, which carries the most common genes and DNA. The authors' filters were not applied to this entry. Present in this sample are around 12,000 distinct CDR3 sequences, 12% to 15% of which were seen just once. The ten largest clones capture 37% of the sample.

The chain uses TRBV5-1 and TRBJ2-5; the junction holds 7 bases that match TRBD1. The sample was PBMCs, taken at surgery. This receptor was taken from a male donor with early-stage non-small cell lung cancer. The base sequence is TGCGCCAGCAGCTTGACAGGGGATGGGACCCAGTACTTC. Its amino acids are CASSLTGDGTQYF.